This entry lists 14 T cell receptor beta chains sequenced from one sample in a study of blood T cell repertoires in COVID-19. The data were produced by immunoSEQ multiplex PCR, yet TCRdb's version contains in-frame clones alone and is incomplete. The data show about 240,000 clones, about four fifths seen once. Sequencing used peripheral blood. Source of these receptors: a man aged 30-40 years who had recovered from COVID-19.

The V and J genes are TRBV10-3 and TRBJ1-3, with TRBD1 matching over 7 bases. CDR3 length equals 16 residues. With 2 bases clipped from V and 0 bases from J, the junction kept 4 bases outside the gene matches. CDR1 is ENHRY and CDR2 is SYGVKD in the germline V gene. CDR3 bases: TGTGCCATCAGTGAGAGAGGGGGCCCCTCTGGAAACACCATATATTTT. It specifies CAISERGGPSGNTIYF.

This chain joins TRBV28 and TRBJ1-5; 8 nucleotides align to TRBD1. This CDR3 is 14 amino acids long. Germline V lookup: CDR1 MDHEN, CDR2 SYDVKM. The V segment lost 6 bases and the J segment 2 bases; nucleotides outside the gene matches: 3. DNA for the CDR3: TGTGCCAGCAGGATGGGACAGGGCAATCAGCCCCAGCATTTT. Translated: CASRMGQGNQPQHF. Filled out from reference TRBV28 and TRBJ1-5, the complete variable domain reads DVKVTQSSRYLVKRTGEKVFLECVQDMDHENMFWYRQDPGLGLRLIYFSYDVKMKEKGDIPEGYSVSREKKERFSLILESASTNQTSMYLCASRMGQGNQPQHFGDGTRLSIL.

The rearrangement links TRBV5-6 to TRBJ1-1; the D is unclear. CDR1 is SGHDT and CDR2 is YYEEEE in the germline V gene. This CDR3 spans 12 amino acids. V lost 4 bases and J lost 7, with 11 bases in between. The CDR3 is CASSLPLGEAFF. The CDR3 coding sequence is TGTGCCAGCAGCCTACCCCTTGGTGAAGCTTTCTTT.

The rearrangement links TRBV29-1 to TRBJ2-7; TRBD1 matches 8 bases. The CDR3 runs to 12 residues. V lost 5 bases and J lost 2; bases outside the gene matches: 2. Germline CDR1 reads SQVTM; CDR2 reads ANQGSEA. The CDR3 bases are TGCAGCGTTCAGGGGGCGACCTACGAGCAGTACTTC. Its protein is CSVQGATYEQYF.

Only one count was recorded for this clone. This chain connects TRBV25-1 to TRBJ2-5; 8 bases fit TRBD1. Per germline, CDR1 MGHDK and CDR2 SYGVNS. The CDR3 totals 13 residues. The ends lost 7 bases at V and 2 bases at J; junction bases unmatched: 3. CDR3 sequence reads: CASTRTGQETQYF. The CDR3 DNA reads TGTGCCAGCACCAGGACAGGGCAAGAGACCCAGTACTTC.

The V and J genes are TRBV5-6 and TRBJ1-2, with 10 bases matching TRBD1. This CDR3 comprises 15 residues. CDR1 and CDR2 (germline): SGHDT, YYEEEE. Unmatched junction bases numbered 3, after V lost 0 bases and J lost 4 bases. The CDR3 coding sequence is TGTGCCAGCAGCTTGGAGGGACAGGGGTTCTATGGCTACACCTTC. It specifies CASSLEGQGFYGYTF.

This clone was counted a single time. Here the CDR3 reads CSAKDSTEAFF. The CDR3 DNA sequence: TGCAGTGCCAAGGACAGCACTGAAGCTTTCTTT. The chain employs TRBV20-1 and TRBJ1-1; a weak D match, TRBD1 (6 bases). Germline V lookup: CDR1 DFQATT, CDR2 SNEGSKA (reference sequence). Trimming removed 6 bases from V and 4 bases from J, with 9 bases in between. There are 11 residues in the CDR3.

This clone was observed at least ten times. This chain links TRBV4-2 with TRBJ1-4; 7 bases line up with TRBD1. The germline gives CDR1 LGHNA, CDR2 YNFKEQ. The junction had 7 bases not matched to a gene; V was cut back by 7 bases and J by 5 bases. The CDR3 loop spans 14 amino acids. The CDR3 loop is CASTKQGINEKLFF. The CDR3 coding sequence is TGTGCCAGCACCAAACAGGGGATCAATGAAAAACTGTTTTTT.

The CDR3 bases are TGTGCCAGCTCCTTGGTCTTCGGCACTGAAGCTTTCTTT. It codes for CASSLVFGTEAFF. The chain combines TRBV6-5 with TRBJ1-1; D unresolved. CDR1 is MNHEY and CDR2 is SVGAGI in the germline V gene. CDR3 length: 13 amino acids. The germline V and J ends were trimmed by 8 bases and 4 bases, with 14 bases remaining between them.

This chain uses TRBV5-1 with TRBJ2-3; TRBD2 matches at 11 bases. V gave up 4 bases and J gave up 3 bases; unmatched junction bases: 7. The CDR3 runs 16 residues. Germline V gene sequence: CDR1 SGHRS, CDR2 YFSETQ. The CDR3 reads CASSPPSGGRTDTQYF. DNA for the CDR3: TGCGCCAGCAGCCCCCCTAGCGGGGGGCGTACAGATACGCAGTATTTT.

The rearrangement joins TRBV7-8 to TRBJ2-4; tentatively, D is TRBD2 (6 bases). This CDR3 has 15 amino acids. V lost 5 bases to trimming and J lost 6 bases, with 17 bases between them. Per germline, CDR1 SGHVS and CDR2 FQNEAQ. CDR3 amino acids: CASSQRREGANIQYF. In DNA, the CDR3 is TGTGCCAGCAGCCAAAGGAGGGAAGGAGCAAACATTCAGTACTTC.

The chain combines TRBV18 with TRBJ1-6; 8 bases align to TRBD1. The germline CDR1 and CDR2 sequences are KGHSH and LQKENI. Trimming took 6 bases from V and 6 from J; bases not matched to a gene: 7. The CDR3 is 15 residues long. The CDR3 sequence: CASSPRDRTNSPLHF. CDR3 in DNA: TGTGCCAGCTCGCCCCGGGACAGGACTAATTCACCCCTCCACTTT.

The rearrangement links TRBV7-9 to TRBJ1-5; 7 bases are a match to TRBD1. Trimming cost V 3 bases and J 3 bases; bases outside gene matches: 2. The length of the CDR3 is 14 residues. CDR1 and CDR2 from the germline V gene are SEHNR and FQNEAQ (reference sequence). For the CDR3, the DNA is TGTGCCAGCAGCTTTGGACAGGACAATCAGCCCCAGCATTTT. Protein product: CASSFGQDNQPQHF.

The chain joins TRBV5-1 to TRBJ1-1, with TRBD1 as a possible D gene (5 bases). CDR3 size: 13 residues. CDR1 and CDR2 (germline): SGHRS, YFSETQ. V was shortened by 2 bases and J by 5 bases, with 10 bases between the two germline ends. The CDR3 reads CASSFGGGTEAFF. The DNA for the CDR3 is TGCGCCAGCAGCTTCGGCGGGGGGACTGAAGCTTTCTTT.